These T cell receptor beta chains were read from a single sample in a study of T-cell reconstitution after alpha-beta-depleted transplantation in children. A single record per CDR3 protein comes from TCRdb applying MiXCR to the PCR reads. The sample shows about 300,000 distinct CDR3 sequences, 10% of them seen only once. The source was PBMCs, collected before TCRalphabeta/CD19-depleted stem cell transplant. Source of these receptors: a boy in the first two years of life with acute myeloid leukemia, due to receive a stem cell transplant. Each CDR3 is given with its conserved first and last residue. A D gene is named only where the DNA matches it firmly. Rows may omit the clone size; those that give it use once, few, many or a size class.

d_gene | abundance | j_gene | v_gene | CDR3nt | CDR3aa
TRBD1 | few | TRBJ2-1 | TRBV20-1 | TGCAGTGCTAGGAAGGACAGGGTCAATGAGCAGTTCTTC | CSARKDRVNEQFF
TRBD1 | NA | TRBJ2-5 | TRBV7-8 | TGTGCCAGCAGCATGGGACAGGCAGAAGAGACCCAGTACTTC | CASSMGQAEETQYF
TRBD2 | NA | TRBJ2-5 | TRBV5-1 | TGCGCCAGCAGCTTGGCTAGCGGGGTGCTTGGAGAGACCCAGTACTTC | CASSLASGVLGETQYF
NA | NA | TRBJ2-7 | TRBV28 | TGTGCCAGCAGTTCCCAGACCGAGCAGTACTTC | CASSSQTEQYF
TRBD2 | many | TRBJ2-1 | TRBV4-3 | TGCGCCAGCAGCCAAGTCCTAACTAGCGGGAGGGCAAATGAGCAGTTCTTC | CASSQVLTSGRANEQFF
TRBD1 | many | TRBJ1-4 | TRBV24-1 | TGTGCCACCAGTGAGAAGACAGGGGTCAATGAAAAACTGTTTTTT | CATSEKTGVNEKLFF
NA | many | TRBJ2-2 | TRBV11-2 | TGTGCCAGCAGCTTCGGACCGTGGCAGGGAGGTACCGGGGAGCTGTTTTTT | CASSFGPWQGGTGELFF
NA | NA | TRBJ2-6 | TRBV25-1 | TGTGCCAGCAGTGCCCCCGGGGTCTCTGGGGCCAACGTCCTGACTTTC | CASSAPGVSGANVLTF
NA | many | TRBJ2-7 | TRBV20-1 | TGCAGTGCTAGAGATATCGAGGGTAGCAGCTCCTACGAGCAGTACTTC | CSARDIEGSSSYEQYF
NA | many | TRBJ2-1 | TRBV29-1 | TGCAGCGTTGTTCCCCATGACCGCTACAATGAGCAGTTCTTC | CSVVPHDRYNEQFF
NA | many | TRBJ2-7 | TRBV5-1 | TGCGCCAGCAGCCTAAAAGGGAGGGAGCAGTACTTC | CASSLKGREQYF
NA | once | TRBJ2-4 | TRBV7-2 | TGTGCCAGGGGCTTGGCCGGGCAGAATAACATTCAGTACTTC | CARGLAGQNNIQYF
NA | few | TRBJ2-5 | TRBV11-2 | TGTGCCAGCAGCTTACAGAGGCAAGAGACCCAGTACTTC | CASSLQRQETQYF
TRBD1 | many | TRBJ2-4 | TRBV12-3/TRBV12-4 | TGTGCCAGCAGTACCGGGACAGGCCTGTCAGCCAAAAACATTCAGTACTTC | CASSTGTGLSAKNIQYF
TRBD1 | few | TRBJ2-3 | TRBV18 | TGTGCCAGCTCACCTCTCGTTTCCCGGGACAGGGGGACAGATACGCAGTATTTT | CASSPLVSRDRGTDTQYF
TRBD1 | many | TRBJ2-7 | TRBV5-1 | TGCGCCAGCGGGACAGGCTACGAGCAGTACTTC | CASGTGYEQYF
TRBD1 | many | TRBJ2-7 | TRBV11-1 | TGTGCCAGCAGCGGAAAAGGGACAGGGTCCTACGAGCAGTACTTC | CASSGKGTGSYEQYF
TRBD2 | many | TRBJ2-5 | TRBV28 | TGTGCCAGCACCTCCGGAGTAGCGGGGGTGTACCAAGAGACCCAGTACTTC | CASTSGVAGVYQETQYF
NA | many | TRBJ2-7 | TRBV7-6 | TGTGCCAGCAGCGCGGGACAGCCCTACGAGCAGTACTTC | CASSAGQPYEQYF
TRBD2 | many | TRBJ2-3 | TRBV20-1 | TGCAGTGCTAGCCCTTTAGCGGGGGCCCCAGATACGCAGTATTTT | CSASPLAGAPDTQYF
TRBD1 | once | TRBJ2-7 | TRBV6-1 | TGTGCCAGCATGGGGACAGTCTTATACGAGCAGTACTTC | CASMGTVLYEQYF
NA | many | TRBJ2-4 | TRBV5-1 | TGCGCCAGCAGCTTGCAGACCAAAAACATTCAGTACTTC | CASSLQTKNIQYF
NA | many | TRBJ2-1 | TRBV10-3 | TGTGCCATCAGTGAGTCGGCTGGAGGGGCCTACAATGAGCAGTTCTTC | CAISESAGGAYNEQFF
TRBD1 | many | TRBJ1-5 | TRBV28 | TGTGCCAGCAGTCAACAGGGGAAGGCCCAGCATTTT | CASSQQGKAQHF
NA | many | TRBJ2-1 | TRBV20-1 | TGCAGTGCTAGTGGCGGTTGGATTGAGCAGTTCTTC | CSASGGWIEQFF
NA | NA | TRBJ2-3 | TRBV4-2 | TGTGCCAGCAGCCGCACCGGGACTGAGACAGATACGCAGTATTTT | CASSRTGTETDTQYF
NA | NA | TRBJ1-1 | TRBV5-1 | TGCGCCAGCATGGTGGTGGGGAATGAAGCTTTCTTT | CASMVVGNEAFF
TRBD2 | NA | TRBJ2-3 | TRBV5-1 | TGCGCCAGCAGCTGGGGGACTAGCGGGACCACAGATACGCAGTATTTT | CASSWGTSGTTDTQYF